This T cell receptor beta chain was found in a study of shared clonotypes between healthy human individuals. Study in general: In total, the donors were a couple of women and a few men aged 18 to 49.

CDR1 is SQVTM and CDR2 is ANQGSEA in the germline V gene. The CDR3 loop spans 15 amino acids. V lost 5 bases, J lost 2 bases, and 11 bases stayed unmatched. Naive CD8 cells lacked CD45RO and underwent positive selection for CCR7, leaving out terminally differentiated effector memory CD45RA+ cells. This clone was found once. Generated by immunoSEQ multiplex PCR, the TCRdb table keeps only in-frame clones and is missing some. The table lists roughly 810,000 clones, 95% to 97% of them singletons. The J gene is TRBJ2-7, the V gene TRBV29-1, with 8 bases lining up with TRBD2. The sequenced material came from naive CD8+ T cells sorted from blood. The receptor was isolated from a man aged 25 to 40 in good health. CDR3 loop: CSVLLAGDATYEQYF. The CDR3 DNA sequence: TGCAGCGTTCTTCTAGCGGGCGACGCCACCTACGAGCAGTACTTC.